This T cell receptor (beta chain) was obtained from a study of T cell changes during pregnancy in multiple sclerosis (dated 2019 in TCRdb). Notes on the research overall: Changes in the T cell repertoire over the course of pregnancy were examined in this study in women with multiple sclerosis.

Receptor amplification or capture employed the immunoSEQ multiplex PCR assay. TCRdb re-hosts the immuneACCESS table, in-frame sequences only. Its copies lack some clones; in the studies checked, an unresolved V gene accounts for under half of them, and the cause for the rest is not known. In this sample the table shows approximately 84,000 clones, approximately 95% of which occur a single time. The top ten clonotypes cover about 1% of the sample. The junction shows trimming of 3 bases on V and 3 bases on J, plus 9 bases between the germline ends. The CDR3 sequence holds 14 residues, the cysteine and phenylalanine included. Only CDR3 DNA is held: 42 bases, read in frame from base 1. Sequences SNHLY (CDR1) and FYNNEI (CDR2) are obtained from the germline V gene. For this clone: This receptor's antigen is unknown. No much larger clonotype is one base removed from it; base qualities were not supplied.

The sequence joins TRBV2 to TRBJ1-3; a weak D assignment points to TRBD1 (5 bases agree). Sequences were derived from peripheral blood, sampled in the second trimester of pregnancy. The receptor's source is a female donor in good health, enrolled as a control in a pregnancy study. The DNA sequence is as follows: TGTGCCAGCAGTGAGGCCAGGGATGGAAACACCATATATTTT. This translates into CASSEARDGNTIYF.